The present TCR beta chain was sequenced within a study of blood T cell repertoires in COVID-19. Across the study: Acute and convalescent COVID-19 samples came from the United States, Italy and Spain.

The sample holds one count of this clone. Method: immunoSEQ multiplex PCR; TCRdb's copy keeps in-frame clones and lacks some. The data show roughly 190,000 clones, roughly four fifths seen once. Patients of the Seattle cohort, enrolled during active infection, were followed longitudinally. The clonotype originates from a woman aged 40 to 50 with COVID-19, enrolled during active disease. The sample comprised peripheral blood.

CDR3 in DNA: TGTGCCAGCAGCGTCACAGTATATAATTCACCCCTCCACTTT. It codes for CASSVTVYNSPLHF. The V gene is TRBV9, the J gene TRBJ1-6, with D unclear. The ends were cut back, 2 bases at V and 4 bases at J, with 7 bases in the middle. The germline CDR1 and CDR2 sequences are SGDLS and YYNGEE. The CDR3 loop spans 14 amino acids.